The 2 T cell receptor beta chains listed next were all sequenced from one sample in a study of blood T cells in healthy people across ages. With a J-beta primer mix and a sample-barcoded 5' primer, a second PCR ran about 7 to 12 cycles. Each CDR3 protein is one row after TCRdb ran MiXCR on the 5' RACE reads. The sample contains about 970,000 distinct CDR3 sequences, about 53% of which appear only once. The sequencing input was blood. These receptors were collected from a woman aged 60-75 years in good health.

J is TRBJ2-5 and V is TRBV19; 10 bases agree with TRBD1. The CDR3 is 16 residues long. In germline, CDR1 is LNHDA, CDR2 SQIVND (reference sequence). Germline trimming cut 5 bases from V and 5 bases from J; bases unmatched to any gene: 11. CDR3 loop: CASSLGQGRIRETQYF. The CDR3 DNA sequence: TGTGCCAGTAGTTTGGGACAGGGGAGGATCCGGGAGACCCAGTACTTC.

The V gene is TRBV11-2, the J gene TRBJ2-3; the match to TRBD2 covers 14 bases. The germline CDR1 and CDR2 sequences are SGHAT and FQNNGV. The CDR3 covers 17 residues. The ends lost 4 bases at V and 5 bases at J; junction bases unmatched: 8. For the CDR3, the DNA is TGTGCCAGCAGCTCCGGGACTAGCGGGAGTATGAGAGATACGCAGTATTTT. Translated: CASSSGTSGSMRDTQYF.